These 16 T cell receptor beta chains were all obtained from the same sample, sequenced in a study of blood T cell repertoires in COVID-19. Here immunoSEQ multiplex PCR was the method, and the copy in TCRdb shows in-frame clones only, minus some. The sample lists around 95,000 clones, around 88% occurring once. Sample: peripheral blood. The receptors come from a human donor in a cohort sampled during active COVID-19.

The chain uses TRBV18 and TRBJ2-7; 10 bases line up with TRBD2. This CDR3 has 15 amino acids. Germline CDR1 reads KGHSH; CDR2 reads LQKENI. J lost 7 bases, V lost 0 bases, and 6 bases had no gene match. The CDR3 is CASSPPSGLAREQYF. CDR3 nucleotides: TGTGCCAGCTCACCACCTTCGGGACTAGCGCGGGAGCAGTACTTC.

V gene TRBV6-2 or TRBV6-3 combines with J gene TRBJ2-7; 7 bases line up with TRBD2. V shed 4 bases, J shed 2 bases, and the junction held 11 bases outside the gene matches. The CDR3 has 16 residues. Germline CDR1 reads MNHEY; CDR2 reads SVGEGT. CDR3 residues: CASSSLLRGRAYEQYF. Written as DNA, the CDR3 is TGTGCCAGCAGTTCCCTTTTACGCGGGAGAGCCTACGAGCAGTACTTC.

This clone was found once. The identical CDR3 is also encoded by other nucleotide sequences in the sample. CDR3 sequence (DNA): TGCGCCAGCAGCTTACAGTTGAACACTGAAGCTTTCTTT. It is translated as CASSLQLNTEAFF. The chain uses TRBV5-1 and TRBJ1-1; D call uncertain. The CDR3 consists of 13 residues. Germline V lookup: CDR1 SGHRS, CDR2 YFSETQ. V gave up 2 bases and J gave up 0 bases, with 5 bases separating them.

CDR3 bases: TGTGCCTGGGCCCCCGCCTATGGTGAGCAGTTCTTC. Residues: CAWAPAYGEQFF. The V call is TRBV30, the J call TRBJ2-1, with D unclear. CDR1 GTSNPN and CDR2 SVGIG come from the germline V gene (reference sequence). The CDR3 extends over 12 amino acids. V dropped 5 bases and J dropped 9 bases, with 14 bases sitting between them.

J is TRBJ2-1 and V is TRBV24-1; 9 bases are shared with TRBD1. Losses at the gene ends were 12 bases for V and 8 bases for J; bases not matched to a gene: 10. This CDR3 is 13 amino acids long. Per germline, CDR1 KGHDR and CDR2 SFDVKD. In nucleotides, the CDR3 is TGTGCCGCGACCGGGACAGGGATGGATGAGCAGTTCTTC. Its translation: CAATGTGMDEQFF.

The chain links TRBV2 to TRBJ2-5; tentatively, D is TRBD1 (6 bases). The germline V gene encodes CDR1 SNHLY and CDR2 FYNNEI. This CDR3 is 13 amino acids long. The V and J ends lost 4 bases and 4 bases respectively, with 10 bases between them. Written as DNA, the CDR3 is TGTGCCAGCAGTGTAAACAGGGCAGAGACCCAGTACTTC. Its translation is CASSVNRAETQYF.

The chain combines TRBV7-9 with TRBJ1-2; D gene uncertain. V dropped 6 bases and J dropped 6 bases, with 17 bases sitting between them. In germline, CDR1 is SEHNR, CDR2 FQNEAQ (reference sequence). The CDR3 contains 14 residues. The CDR3 loop is CASSPEVDDDGYTF. The DNA of the CDR3 is TGTGCCAGCAGTCCCGAGGTGGATGATGATGGCTACACCTTC. The entire variable domain, with the rest obtained from reference TRBV7-9 and TRBJ1-2, is as follows: DTGVSQNPRHKITKRGQNVTFRCDPISEHNRLYWYRQTLGQGPEFLTYFQNEAQLEKSRLLSDRFSAERPKGSFSTLEIQRTEQGDSAMYLCASSPEVDDDGYTFGSGTRLTVV.

J is TRBJ2-3 and V is TRBV7-8, with D perhaps matching TRBD2 (6 bases). V lost 2 bases and J lost 1, with 25 bases in between. CDR3 length: 20 amino acids. The germline V gene has CDR1 SGHVS and CDR2 FQNEAQ. This CDR3 reads CASSLSWGARGRVGTDTQYF. CDR3 nucleotides: TGTGCCAGCAGCTTAAGTTGGGGAGCGCGGGGCCGAGTGGGCACAGATACGCAGTATTTT.

The rearrangement links TRBV5-1 to TRBJ2-1, with 11 bases identical to TRBD2. V was pared by 4 bases and J by 16 bases, with 10 bases of the junction left unmatched. Germline V gene lookup returns CDR1 SGHRS and CDR2 YFSETQ. There are 13 residues in the CDR3. DNA of the CDR3: TGCGCCAGCAGCCCCGGGACTAGCGGCCCATATTTCTTC. Translation: CASSPGTSGPYFF.

The chain carries TRBV5-1 and TRBJ2-2; possibly TRBD2 for D (6 bases). The CDR3 runs 15 residues. Germline-derived CDR1 and CDR2 are SGHRS and YFSETQ. Trimming pared 7 bases from V and 3 bases from J, leaving 16 bases between. Here the CDR3 reads CASRGDSGYTGELFF. The CDR3 region has the DNA TGCGCCAGCCGCGGGGATAGCGGATACACCGGGGAGCTGTTTTTT.

The chain carries TRBV9 and TRBJ2-7, with 10 positions matching TRBD1. The CDR3 has 15 residues. J gave up 2 bases and V 2 bases, and 4 bases lay outside the gene matches. Germline CDR1 and CDR2: SGDLS and YYNGEE. This CDR3 reads CASSVEGTGAYEQYF. In DNA form, the CDR3 reads TGTGCCAGCAGCGTCGAAGGGACAGGGGCCTACGAGCAGTACTTC.

This clone showed up just a few times. The chain is built from TRBV29-1 and TRBJ2-1; TRBD1 matches 9 bases. The CDR3 sequence is 15 residues long. J gave up 8 bases and V 5 bases, and 13 bases lay outside the gene matches. The germline V gene encodes CDR1 SQVTM and CDR2 ANQGSEA. The CDR3 is CSVSGGTGSPDEQFF. The CDR3 DNA sequence: TGCAGCGTTTCGGGCGGGACAGGGAGTCCGGATGAGCAGTTCTTC.

V and J are TRBV5-4 and TRBJ2-7; maybe TRBD2 (7 bases). V dropped 3 bases and J dropped 2 bases, with 12 bases sitting between them. The CDR3 runs to 14 residues. Germline CDR1 SGHNT, CDR2 YYREEE (reference sequence). CDR3 nucleotides: TGTGCCAGCAGCTCAAGGGGGACTACCTACGAGCAGTACTTC. It specifies CASSSRGTTYEQYF. Full variable domain (missing parts from reference TRBV5-4 and TRBJ2-7): ETGVTQSPTHLIKTRGQQVTLRCSSQSGHNTVSWYQQALGQGPQFIFQYYREEENGRGNFPPRFSGLQFPNYSSELNVNALELDDSALYLCASSSRGTTYEQYFGPGTRLTVT.

The rearrangement uses TRBV19 and TRBJ1-6; tentative D call: TRBD1 (5 bases). CDR1 and CDR2 from the germline V gene are LNHDA and SQIVND (reference sequence). The CDR3 contains 15 residues. Trimming shortened V by 5 bases and J by 9 bases, and 17 bases separated the two germline ends. The CDR3 reads CASSEAPAGGSPLHF. CDR3 coding DNA: TGTGCCAGTAGTGAGGCCCCGGCGGGGGGTTCACCCCTCCACTTT.

This chain uses TRBV30 with TRBJ1-2, with 7 bases matching TRBD1. The CDR3 is made up of 14 amino acids. In germline, CDR1 is GTSNPN, CDR2 SVGIG (reference sequence). V gave up 3 bases and J gave up 2 bases; unmatched junction bases: 6. The CDR3 is CAWSARDRNYGYTF. CDR3 sequence (DNA): TGTGCCTGGAGCGCTCGGGACAGAAACTATGGCTACACCTTC.

This rearrangement joins TRBV11-2 to TRBJ2-1; TRBD2 matches at 13 bases. The CDR3 contains 15 residues. V gave up 4 bases and J gave up 6 bases; unmatched junction bases: 3. Germline assignment: CDR1 SGHAT and CDR2 FQNNGV. The CDR3 nucleotides are TGTGCCAGCAGCTCAGGACTAGCGGGAGTCAATGAGCAGTTCTTC. Protein: CASSSGLAGVNEQFF.